The 20 T cell receptor beta chains presented below share a single source sample, sequenced in a study of human T cells and chemical hapten exposure (dated by TCRdb to 2020 to 2022). Libraries were prepared through RACE. TCRdb lists the instrument as NextSeq 500. Using fastp trimming at Q25 and MiXCR clonotype assembly, TCRdb reanalyzed the public sequencing data and kept in-frame beta chains. Rows matching on CDR3 protein sequence are summarized as one entry with the most common DNA and genes. The sample table lists some 350,000 distinct CDR3 sequences, under 8% of them with a count of one. Clones ranked in the top ten supply less than 10% of the sample. The time point label for this specimen denotes: patch test 1, 2 weeks after DPC sensitization. The treatment or condition label for this specimen denotes: therapeutic diphenylcyclopropenone sensitization with weekly scalp DPC. The sequenced sample was whole blood, obtained in connection with sensitization to the hapten diphenylcyclopropenone (DPC). Receptors were obtained from a woman younger than 35 with alopecia areata. Some clones in this sample may be carry-over from other donors' samples.

The rearrangement uses TRBV12-3 or TRBV12-4 and TRBJ2-1; 7 bases match TRBD1. The J segment lost 10 bases and the V segment lost 6 bases, leaving 15 bases of the junction unmatched. The CDR3 contains 15 residues. The CDR3 loop is CASSDGTAFGGEQFF. In DNA, the CDR3 is TGTGCCAGCAGCGACGGGACAGCGTTTGGTGGGGAGCAGTTCTTC.

Ten or more counts support this clonotype. The chain carries TRBV5-1 and TRBJ2-1, with 8 bases that match TRBD2. V was clipped by 0 bases and J by 2 bases; unmatched bases: 1. The CDR3 covers 15 residues. Germline V gene lookup returns CDR1 SGHRS and CDR2 YFSETQ. Here the CDR3 reads CASSLGRGAYNEQFF. Here the CDR3 DNA reads TGCGCCAGCAGCTTGGGGCGGGGGGCCTACAATGAGCAGTTCTTC. The whole variable domain, filled in from reference TRBV5-1 and TRBJ2-1, reads KAGVTQTPRYLIKTRGQQVTLSCSPISGHRSVSWYQQTPGQGLQFLFEYFSETQRNKGNFPGRFSGRQFSNSRSEMNVSTLELGDSALYLCASSLGRGAYNEQFFGPGTRLTVL.

This clonotype was picked up many times. CDR3 sequence (DNA): TGTGCCAGCAGTGTCGCGGGGGGTAGCAATCAGCCCCAGCATTTT. Translating it yields CASSVAGGSNQPQHF. The chain links TRBV6-1 to TRBJ1-5; weak D call: TRBD1 (5 bases). The CDR3 contains 15 residues. V gave up 4 bases and J gave up 0 bases, with 10 bases separating them. CDR1 MNHNS and CDR2 SASEGT come from the germline V gene.

This clonotype was detected a few times. The V call is TRBV28, the J call TRBJ1-1; the D gene is possibly TRBD1 (6 bases). Germline V gene sequence: CDR1 MDHEN, CDR2 SYDVKM. The CDR3 is 15 residues long. V was shortened by 6 bases and J by 5 bases, with 19 bases between the two germline ends. Here the CDR3 DNA reads TGTGCCAGCAGCTACCCGCGGGGGGCAGGGACTGAAGCTTTCTTT. The encoded protein is CASSYPRGAGTEAFF.

This clonotype was found many times. The chain links TRBV7-9 to TRBJ2-7, with a weak D call TRBD2 (5 bases). In germline, CDR1 is SEHNR, CDR2 FQNEAQ (reference sequence). The CDR3 covers 14 residues. Trimming left V 3 bases short and J 2 bases short, with 11 bases between. CDR3 protein: CASSLAGVTYEQYF. CDR3 in DNA: TGTGCCAGCAGCTTGGCCGGGGTAACCTACGAGCAGTACTTC. Drawing the rest from reference TRBV7-9 and TRBJ2-7, the complete variable domain is DTGVSQNPRHKITKRGQNVTFRCDPISEHNRLYWYRQTLGQGPEFLTYFQNEAQLEKSRLLSDRFSAERPKGSFSTLEIQRTEQGDSAMYLCASSLAGVTYEQYFGPGTRLTVT.

This clonotype was seen only a few times. The J gene is TRBJ1-6, the V gene TRBV6-5, with D perhaps matching TRBD1 (5 bases). The CDR3 contains 17 residues. The V gene's germline CDR1 is MNHEY and CDR2 SVGAGI. V was clipped by 2 bases and J by 3 bases, with 14 bases between them. CDR3 nucleotide sequence: TGTGCCAGCAGTTACACCGGGGGAGGTCACTATAATTCACCCCTCCACTTT. Residues: CASSYTGGGHYNSPLHF.

This clonotype was counted at least ten times. V and J are TRBV5-1 and TRBJ2-3, with D maybe TRBD2 (6 bases). The CDR3 loop spans 14 amino acids. The germline CDR1 and CDR2 sequences are SGHRS and YFSETQ. The germline V and J ends were trimmed by 5 bases and 5 bases, with 15 bases remaining between them. The CDR3 loop is CASRLGGIEDTQYF. For the CDR3, the DNA is TGCGCCAGCAGGTTAGGAGGGATCGAAGATACGCAGTATTTT.

The gene calls are TRBV3-1 and TRBJ1-4, with D possibly matching TRBD1 (5 bases). This CDR3 region has 13 residues. Germline CDR1 is LGHDT and CDR2 is YNNKEL (reference sequence). Trimming stripped 4 bases from V and 6 bases from J, with 9 bases between. CDR3 sequence (DNA): TGTGCCAGCAGCCCAGGGCGCGATGAAAAACTGTTTTTT. This sequence encodes CASSPGRDEKLFF.

This clonotype was recorded many times. This chain uses TRBV6-1 with TRBJ1-1; D remains unclear. The CDR3 is made up of 13 amino acids. Per the germline V gene, CDR1 is MNHNS and CDR2 is SASEGT. The V end lost 5 bases, the J end lost 5 bases, and 12 bases lay between the germline ends. CDR3 loop: CASSQAPWTEAFF. As DNA, the CDR3 is TGTGCCAGCAGTCAGGCGCCATGGACTGAAGCTTTCTTT.

This clonotype was seen at least ten times. The rearrangement joins TRBV20-1 to TRBJ1-3, with D unclear. The germline V and J ends were trimmed by 3 bases and 0 bases, with 12 bases remaining between them. This CDR3 has 15 amino acids. Germline values: CDR1 DFQATT, CDR2 SNEGSKA (reference sequence). CDR3 sequence (DNA): TGCAGTGCTAGCGGGCCGATTACCTCTGGAAACACCATATATTTT. This codes for CSASGPITSGNTIYF.

This clonotype occurred a few times. The chain employs TRBV11-2 and TRBJ2-7, with 10 bases that match TRBD1. V was pared by 5 bases and J by 6 bases, with 7 bases of the junction left unmatched. The CDR3 is 14 amino acids. The germline gives CDR1 SGHAT, CDR2 FQNNGV. The CDR3 here is CASSKPRDRGEQYF. The CDR3 DNA sequence: TGTGCCAGCAGCAAGCCCCGGGACAGGGGCGAGCAGTACTTC.

This clonotype was observed a few times. V usage is TRBV11-2 and J usage is TRBJ1-1; no clear D. Germline V gene sequence: CDR1 SGHAT, CDR2 FQNNGV. The CDR3 has 14 residues. V was trimmed by 6 bases and J by 1 base, leaving 12 bases between them. DNA for the CDR3: TGTGCCAGCAGTGTTCTTCCGACGAACACTGAAGCTTTCTTT. It encodes CASSVLPTNTEAFF.

This chain connects TRBV24-1 to TRBJ2-3; 9 bases agree with TRBD2. Germline CDR1 KGHDR, CDR2 SFDVKD. This CDR3 is built from 17 residues. V lost 3 bases and J lost 2; bases outside the gene matches: 8. The chain's CDR3 is CATSDPTSGVLTDTQYF. The CDR3, as DNA: TGTGCCACCAGTGATCCGACTAGCGGCGTTCTCACAGATACGCAGTATTTT.

This clonotype was counted between two and nine times. This sequence joins TRBV5-6 and TRBJ2-1, with D unresolved. There are 15 residues in the CDR3. Trimming shortened V by 0 bases and J by 3 bases, and 10 bases separated the two germline ends. Germline lookup yields CDR1 SGHDT and CDR2 YYEEEE. The CDR3 protein is CASSLAQLIYNEQFF. In DNA form, the CDR3 reads TGTGCCAGCAGCTTGGCTCAGCTTATCTACAATGAGCAGTTCTTC.

The rearrangement uses TRBV6-5 and TRBJ1-6; D is undetermined. Trimming took 8 bases from V and 6 from J, leaving 14 bases between them. Germline V gives CDR1 MNHEY, CDR2 SVGAGI. CDR3 length: 14 amino acids. CDR3 DNA: TGTGCCAGCCACCTTCTCAATACTAATTCACCCCTCCACTTT. It specifies CASHLLNTNSPLHF.

There are a few counts of this clonotype. V gene TRBV7-3 combines with J gene TRBJ1-6; the match to TRBD1 covers 7 bases. J was trimmed by 12 bases and V by 2 bases; bases with no gene match: 1. The CDR3 has 12 residues. CDR1 SGHTA and CDR2 FQGTGA come from the germline V gene. The CDR3 bases are TGTGCCAGCAGCTTACAGGGGGGACCCCTCCACTTT. Protein: CASSLQGGPLHF.

DNA of the CDR3: TGTGCCAGCAGTGAAGCTCCAGAAAGGAACTACGAGCAGTACTTC. Protein sequence: CASSEAPERNYEQYF. The chain links TRBV6-1 to TRBJ2-7; D gene uncertain. The CDR3 has 15 residues. Per germline, CDR1 MNHNS and CDR2 SASEGT. V was pared by 0 bases and J by 3 bases, with 12 bases between.

This clonotype was observed a few times. This sequence joins TRBV6-2 or TRBV6-3 and TRBJ1-1; unclear D gene. From germline, CDR1 is MNHEY and CDR2 SVGEGT. This CDR3 is 13 amino acids long. Trimming removed 6 bases from V and 3 bases from J, with 11 bases in between. CDR3 sequence (DNA): TGTGCCAGCAGCCTAGAACGGTACACTGAAGCTTTCTTT. This gives the protein CASSLERYTEAFF.

In this sample, this clonotype turned up a few times. The V gene is TRBV7-9, the J gene TRBJ2-7; no definite D call. CDR3 length: 14 amino acids. Trimming took 5 bases from V and 2 from J, leaving 13 bases between them. CDR1 SEHNR and CDR2 FQNEAQ come from the germline V gene (reference sequence). The CDR3 spells CASSHPDGAYEQYF. The CDR3 nucleotides are TGTGCCAGCAGCCACCCGGACGGAGCCTACGAGCAGTACTTC.

As concerns this clonotype: At one end, the junction sequence differs from germline, possibly due to a read error. The gene calls are TRBV7-7 and TRBJ1-5; no reliable D call. The CDR3 contains 13 residues. Germline lookup yields CDR1 SSHAT and CDR2 FNYEAQ (reference sequence). CDR3 nucleotides: TGTGCTAGCAGCTTATCCCCGTCTCAGCCCCAGCATTTT. It specifies CASSLSPSQPQHF.